Sequencing of this T cell receptor beta chain was carried out in a study of T-cell reconstitution after alpha-beta-depleted transplantation in children. General study points: Counts and diversity of T cells one year after transplant came mostly from newly produced T cells. After transplant, high TCRbeta diversity at day 60 in some patients arose from surviving recipient T cells and thymic progenitors. Alpha-beta T cells present about two months after transplant were reported to originate from several hundred expanded graft clones.

Details on this clonotype: Its specificity is unknown.

The CDR3 length is 12 residues. Trimming left V 8 bases short and J 6 bases short, with 13 bases between. Germline CDR1 LNHDA, CDR2 SQIVND (reference sequence). Unique molecular identifiers tagged the TCRbeta library. TCRdb reprocessed the PCR reads via MiXCR and lists one record per CDR3 protein. The repertoire holds around 270,000 distinct CDR3 sequences, with roughly 7.8% as singletons. The J gene is TRBJ1-1, the V gene TRBV19; the D is unclear. This sample comprised peripheral blood, obtained 360 days after TCRalphabeta/CD19-depleted stem cell transplant. The receptor comes from a female patient aged 2 to 10 who had a stem cell transplant for Fanconi anemia, so the T cells may come from the graft donor. For the CDR3, the DNA is TGTGCCAGTGCTCCTCCGGGAGCTGAAGCTTTCTTT. Amino acid sequence: CASAPPGAEAFF.